This entry features one T cell receptor (beta chain) sequence. An end of the junction does not agree with germline; a read error may underlie this. These data belong to a study of blood T cell repertoires in COVID-19. As for the study in general: Acute and convalescent COVID-19 specimens originated in the United States, Italy and Spain.

Germline V lookup: CDR1 SNHLY, CDR2 FYNNEI. The CDR3 length is 15 residues. The repertoire was sequenced with immunoSEQ multiplex PCR; TCRdb's copy has only in-frame clones and lacks some. The table records around 180,000 clones, about 84% of them present only once. Living in 25 or so US areas, the participants were between 18 and 89 years of age. Symptom resolution, clearance, or two negative PCRs marked the recovered donors of Cohort 3. This receptor was obtained from a man aged 50 to 59 who had recovered from COVID-19. Sequences were obtained from PBMCs or T cells enriched from blood (not recorded which). This sequence joins TRBV2 and TRBJ2-3, with D tentatively TRBD2 (7 bases). CDR3 nucleotide sequence: TGTGCCACCAGTCGTCCCGGGGGGCCCACAGATACGCAGTATTTT. Residues: CATSRPGGPTDTQYF.